The TCR beta chain under discussion was sequenced for a study of prognosis after radiotherapy for stage I lung cancer (dated by TCRdb to about 2021). About the investigation overall: Around 19 stage I NSCLC patients were enrolled in Nanjing, China, between early 2018 and 2019. There were 15 or so patients with newly diagnosed primary stage I lung tumors and about five patients with oligometastatic NSCLC after surgical resection of the primary tumor. Every patient was deemed medically inoperable, 12 because of comorbidities and 7 because they refused surgery. The cohort comprised 10 to 15 men and about six women with a median age of roughly 69 years, ranging from roughly 50 to 84 years. Squamous cell carcinoma histology was identified in roughly seven patients, and adenocarcinoma histology was identified in about a dozen patients. Image-guided IMRT or VMAT was used to deliver SBRT in 3 to 5 fractions at a biologically effective dose of at least 100 Gy. SBRT was not combined with any concurrent therapy in any patient. Four of the 19 patients developed distant metastases after SBRT, at a median of roughly seven months; the other 15 showed no significant progression. This study profiled peripheral blood TCR beta repertoires from stage I NSCLC patients before and after stereotactic body radiotherapy and linked the repertoires to distant failure. The study sequenced approximately 40 blood samples from roughly 19 patients, one before and one after SBRT per patient.

In the germline V gene (reference sequence), CDR1 corresponds to LNHDA and CDR2 to SQIVND. The V and J ends are trimmed by 5 bases and 3 bases, leaving 8 bases between them. The CDR3 sequence holds 12 residues, the cysteine and phenylalanine included. The CDR3 DNA has 36 bases and is translated from base 1. A history of other malignancies or of prior chemotherapy or radiotherapy was absent in all patients, and node-negative disease was shown on CT and PET/CT in all patients. At each of two time points, roughly 6.3 milliliters of peripheral venous blood were collected into EDTA tubes. Ficoll-Paque Plus density-gradient centrifugation was used to isolate PBMCs. Immediately after collection, samples were stored at -80 degrees C until analysis. Here is what the overall study found, with its caveats: The small cohort and short follow-up limited the study, so independent validation of the findings is needed. No adjustment for multiple comparisons was applied to any of the reported P values. Post-SBRT Shannon entropy and its change from baseline were lower in patients who developed distant metastases; baseline Shannon entropy was not associated with metastases. After SBRT, the number of unique TCR clones decreased (median around 10,000 before versus around 7,000 after; Wilcoxon paired P=0.011). Differences in TRBV and TRBJ usage frequencies by metastasis status were reportedly observed in two V genes at baseline and in roughly 10 V and two J genes after SBRT. Whether the expanded TCR clones were tumor-specific was not determined.

Based on its abundance in the sample, this clonotype is medium-sized (0.01 to 0.1%). Its antigen remains unidentified. No base-level quality is on record; no much larger clone is a single base apart. Two rounds of multiplex PCR were performed to amplify the TCR beta CDR3 region from genomic DNA. In the first PCR round, primers specific to each TRBV and TRBJ gene were used, and the primer sequences were filed in Chinese patent CN105087789A. Universal primers were used in the second PCR round. The Roche High Pure PCR Template Preparation Kit was used to extract genomic DNA from frozen PBMCs. Libraries were sequenced paired-end with 151 bp reads on an Illumina HiSeq 3000. Regarding the original processing steps: CutAdapt was used to discard raw reads that did not contain the multiplex PCR primer sequences. Using PEAR, the high-quality paired reads were merged into contigs. By alignment to reference sequences, MiXCR assigned TRB V, D and J gene segments to each contig. CDR3 sequences were clustered by base quality and sequence similarity to remove sequencing errors. Diversity was measured as Shannon entropy normalized by the natural log of productive TCR sequence number. One minus Shannon entropy divided by the natural log of the number of unique clonotypes was used as the definition of clonality. Progression-free survival cut-offs for repertoire metrics were chosen using the Youden index of ROC curves, with analyses run in R 3.5.3. The public reads were reprocessed in TCRdb via fastp at Q25 and MiXCR, keeping in-frame beta chains. Duplicate CDR3 protein sequences are folded into a single record with the most common DNA and genes. TCRdb's processing, not the authors', yielded these V and J calls. The table for this sample lists 14,000 or so distinct CDR3 sequences; 30% of them were counted only once. Under 15% of the sample lies in the top ten.

This material consisted of PBMCs, taken before or after stereotactic body radiation therapy (not recorded which). The clonotype comes from a donor over 45 with non-small cell lung cancer. This receptor chain uses TRBV19 and TRBJ2-7; TRBD1 is a possible D gene, resting on 5 matching bases. The CDR3 is CASSPDSYEQYF. The DNA sequence is given as TGTGCCAGTAGTCCAGACAGCTACGAGCAGTACTTC.